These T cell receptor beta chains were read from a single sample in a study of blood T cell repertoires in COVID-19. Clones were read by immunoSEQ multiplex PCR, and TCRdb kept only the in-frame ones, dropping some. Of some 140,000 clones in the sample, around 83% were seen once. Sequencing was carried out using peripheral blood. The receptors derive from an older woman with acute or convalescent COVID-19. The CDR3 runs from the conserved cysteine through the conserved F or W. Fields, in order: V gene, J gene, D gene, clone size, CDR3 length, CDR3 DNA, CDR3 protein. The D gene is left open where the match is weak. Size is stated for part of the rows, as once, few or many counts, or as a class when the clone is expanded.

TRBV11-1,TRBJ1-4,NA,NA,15,TGTGCCAGCAGCTCTCGACAGAGCCCTATTGAAAACCTGTTTTTT,CASSSRQSPIENLFF
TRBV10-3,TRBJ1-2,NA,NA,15,TGTGCCATCAGTGAGGGGGCAGGGACTCAGCACGGCTACACCTTC,CAISEGAGTQHGYTF
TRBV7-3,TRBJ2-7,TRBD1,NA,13,TGTGCCAGCAGCTCGGGACAGGGCGTGGAGCAGTACTTC,CASSSGQGVEQYF
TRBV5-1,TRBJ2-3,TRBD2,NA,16,TGCGCCAGCAGCTTGGCACTAGCGGGGTCCACAGATACGCAGTATTTT,CASSLALAGSTDTQYF
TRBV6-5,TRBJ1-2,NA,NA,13,TGTGCCAGCAGGACGACAGCTAACTATGGCTACACCTTC,CASRTTANYGYTF
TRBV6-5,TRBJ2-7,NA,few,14,TGTGCCAGCAGCTACTCTTTCAGGGATTACGAGCAGTACTTC,CASSYSFRDYEQYF
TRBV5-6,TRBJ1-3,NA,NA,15,TGTGCCAGCAGCTCAAACTTGTTCTCCGGAAACACCATATATTTT,CASSSNLFSGNTIYF
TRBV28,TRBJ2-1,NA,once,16,TGTGCCAGTCCCTACTCGAGACAGGACGCCTACAATGAGCAGTTCTTC,CASPYSRQDAYNEQFF
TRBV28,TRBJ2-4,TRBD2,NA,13,TGTGCCAGCACCTACGGGGGGGAAAACATTCAGTACTTC,CASTYGGENIQYF
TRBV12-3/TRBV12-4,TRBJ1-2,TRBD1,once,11,TGTGCCAGCGGACAGGGAAGTGGCTACACCTTC,CASGQGSGYTF
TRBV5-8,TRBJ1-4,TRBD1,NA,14,TGTGCCAGCAGCAGACAGGGTCTCAATGAAAAACTGTTTTTT,CASSRQGLNEKLFF
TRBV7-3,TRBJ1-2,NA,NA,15,TGTGCCAGCAGCTTAACGGGGCTGCCTAACTATGGCTACACCTTC,CASSLTGLPNYGYTF
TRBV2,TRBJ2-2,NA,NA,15,TGTGCCAGCACGCGGTCACAGGGTGACACCGGGGAGCTGTTTTTT,CASTRSQGDTGELFF
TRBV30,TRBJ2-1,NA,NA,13,TGTGCCTGGAGTTTAAAAACAGGGAGTGAGCAGTTCTTC,CAWSLKTGSEQFF
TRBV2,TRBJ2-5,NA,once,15,TGTGCCAGCAGTGAAGGCGCAGGGGAGTGGGAGACCCAGTACTTC,CASSEGAGEWETQYF
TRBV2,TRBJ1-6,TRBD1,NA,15,TGTGCCAGCAGCCCTAGCCGGGACAGGGGGCCACCCCTCCACTTT,CASSPSRDRGPPLHF
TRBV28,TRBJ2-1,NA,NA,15,TGTGCCAGCAGTTACCCCGGGGGCTCCTACAATGAGCAGTTCTTC,CASSYPGGSYNEQFF
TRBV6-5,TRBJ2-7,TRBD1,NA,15,TGTGCCAGCAGGCCCGGGACAGGGGCTACCTACGAGCAGTACTTC,CASRPGTGATYEQYF
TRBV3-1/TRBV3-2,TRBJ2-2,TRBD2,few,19,TGTGCCAGCAGGCGACCGGGACTAGCGGGGGGCTCGAACACCGGGGAGCTGTTTTTT,CASRRPGLAGGSNTGELFF
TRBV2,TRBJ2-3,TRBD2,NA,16,TGTGCCAGCAGTGGGAGTAGCGGGGCCAGGGGAGATACGCAGTATTTT,CASSGSSGARGDTQYF
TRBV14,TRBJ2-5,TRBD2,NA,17,TGTGCCAGCAGCCAGTGGATGGGAGCGGGGAGCCAAGAGACCCAGTACTTC,CASSQWMGAGSQETQYF
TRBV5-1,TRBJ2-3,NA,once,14,TGCGCCAGCAGCTTGCGGTCAGGGGAAGATACGCAGTATTTT,CASSLRSGEDTQYF
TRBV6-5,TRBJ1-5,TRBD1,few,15,TGTGCCAGCAGCCGATCGACAGGGGGCGATCAGCCCCAGCATTTT,CASSRSTGGDQPQHF
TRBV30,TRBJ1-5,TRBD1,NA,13,TGTGCCTGGGGGACAGCTTCGCGTCAGCCCCAGCATTTT,CAWGTASRQPQHF
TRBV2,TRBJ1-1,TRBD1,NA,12,TGTGCCAGAGGACAGGAGAACACTGAAGCTTTCTTT,CARGQENTEAFF
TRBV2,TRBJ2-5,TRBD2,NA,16,TGTGCCAGCAGTAGGAACGTCGGGGGGGGCGCGGAGACCCAGTACTTC,CASSRNVGGGAETQYF
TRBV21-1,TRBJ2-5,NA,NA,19,TGTGCCAGACCGCCAAAAGGGGGGACAGGGGGACTTTCTCAAGAGACCCAGTACTTC,CARPPKGGTGGLSQETQYF
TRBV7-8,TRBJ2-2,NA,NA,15,TGTGCCAGCAGGTTGGAGCCCACAACGGCCGGGGAGCTGTTTTTT,CASRLEPTTAGELFF
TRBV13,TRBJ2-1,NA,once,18,TGTGCCAGCAGCTTAGGGGGGGTGGCGGGGTCCTCCTACAATGAGCAGTTCTTC,CASSLGGVAGSSYNEQFF
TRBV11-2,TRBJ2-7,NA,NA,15,TGTGCCAGCAGCTTAGATCACAGGGTTGGGTACGAGCAGTACTTC,CASSLDHRVGYEQYF
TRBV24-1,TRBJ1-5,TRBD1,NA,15,TGTGCCACCAGTGCCCTGGACAGGGCGTATCAGCCCCAGCATTTT,CATSALDRAYQPQHF
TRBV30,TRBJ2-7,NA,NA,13,TGTGCCTGGAGTCAGGACAGCCTCTACGAGCAGTACTTC,CAWSQDSLYEQYF
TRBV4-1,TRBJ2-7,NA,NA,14,TGCGCCAGCAGCCAAGAAGGCAGGGTTGACGAGCAGTACTTC,CASSQEGRVDEQYF
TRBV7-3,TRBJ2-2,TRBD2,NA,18,TGTGCCAGCAGCCTCGGACTAGCGGGGGGGAGAATCACCGGGGAGCTGTTTTTT,CASSLGLAGGRITGELFF
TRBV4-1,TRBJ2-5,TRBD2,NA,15,TGCGCCAGCAGCCCCCCGGGGGAGGGAGGAGAGACCCAGTACTTC,CASSPPGEGGETQYF
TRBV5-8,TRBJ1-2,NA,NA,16,TGTGCCAGCAGCCCCATAGGAAGGGACTCCCGGGAAGGCTACACCTTC,CASSPIGRDSREGYTF
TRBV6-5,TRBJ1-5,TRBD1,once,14,TGTGCCAGCAAAATAGGTCAGGGGGATCAGCCCCAGCATTTT,CASKIGQGDQPQHF
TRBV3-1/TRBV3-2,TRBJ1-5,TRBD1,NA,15,TGTGCCAGCAGCCAAGATTGGTCAGGGGGCCAGCCCCAGCATTTT,CASSQDWSGGQPQHF
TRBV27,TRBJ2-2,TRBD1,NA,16,TGTGCCAGCAGTCCCGACAGGGGATGGGACACCGGGGAGCTGTTTTTT,CASSPDRGWDTGELFF
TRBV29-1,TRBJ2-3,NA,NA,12,TGCAGCGTGGACGTGGGGGGAGATACGCAGTATTTT,CSVDVGGDTQYF
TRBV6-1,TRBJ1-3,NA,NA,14,TGTGCCAGCAGTGAGGGGGGTACTGGAAACACCATATATTTT,CASSEGGTGNTIYF
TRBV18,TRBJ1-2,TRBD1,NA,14,TGTGCCAGCTCACCGGGACAGGAGAACTATGGCTACACCTTC,CASSPGQENYGYTF
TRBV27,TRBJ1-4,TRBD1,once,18,TGTGCCAGCAGTTTGATGAGGGGGCGCTTGGGGACTAATGAAAAACTGTTTTTT,CASSLMRGRLGTNEKLFF
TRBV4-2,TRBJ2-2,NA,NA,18,TGTGCCAGCAGCCAAGGGCCTTTGGTGGGAGAAAACACCGGGGAGCTGTTTTTT,CASSQGPLVGENTGELFF
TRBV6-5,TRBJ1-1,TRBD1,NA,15,TGTGCCAGCAGTAGGACAGGGGGCTCGAACACTGAAGCTTTCTTT,CASSRTGGSNTEAFF
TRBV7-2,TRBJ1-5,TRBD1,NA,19,TGTGCCAGCAGCCCAAGACTCAGAAACAGGGGGCGAGGCAATCAGCCCCAGCATTTT,CASSPRLRNRGRGNQPQHF
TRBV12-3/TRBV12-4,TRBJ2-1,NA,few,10,TGTGCCAGCGGCCTGGTTGAGCAGTTCTTC,CASGLVEQFF
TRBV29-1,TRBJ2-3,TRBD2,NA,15,TGCAGCTTTTCTAGCGGGGGGCATAGCACAGATACGCAGTATTTT,CSFSSGGHSTDTQYF
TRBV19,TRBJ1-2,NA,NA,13,TGTGCCAGTAGTATAGATCGGGGGGGCGGCGACACCTTC,CASSIDRGGGDTF
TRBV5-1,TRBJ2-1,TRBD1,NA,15,TGCGCCAGCAGCAACGGGACAGGGCCAGGCAATGAGCAGTTCTTC,CASSNGTGPGNEQFF